This T cell receptor beta chain is from a study of Ad26.COV2.S vaccination and SARS-CoV-2 variants. Study-level findings and limits: Vaccinated and placebo-treated recipients had similar non-spike TCR breadth. The study found higher spike-specific TCR breadth in vaccine than placebo recipients. Analytic work on TCR breadth and depth might have understated the full extent of total T cell responses.

The repertoire was sequenced with immunoSEQ multiplex PCR; TCRdb's copy has only in-frame clones and lacks some. The sample holds about 350,000 clones, around 89% seen once. Trimming cost V 4 bases and J 0 bases, with 19 bases left between them. Germline V gene sequence: CDR1 KGHSH, CDR2 LQKENI. This CDR3 is 18 amino acids long. Treatment denoted: about 20 received Ad26.COV2.S at low or high dose, single or two shots; about 5 received placebo; per-sample allocation not given. Samples came from day 63 after the first vaccine or placebo injection. On this clone itself: Antigen: not known.

The sample consisted of peripheral blood, taken in a trial of Ad26.COV2.S vaccine versus placebo. This chain joins TRBV18 and TRBJ2-1, with D tentatively TRBD2 (7 bases). This clonotype was obtained from a person between 18 and 60 years old who received the Ad26.COV2.S COVID-19 vaccine or a placebo. The CDR3 loop is CASSQGGPSTDSYNEQFF. CDR3 nucleotides: TGTGCCAGCTCACAGGGGGGGCCGTCGACCGACTCCTACAATGAGCAGTTCTTC.